This passage covers 25 T cell receptor beta chains from one sample sequenced in a study of T cell changes during pregnancy in multiple sclerosis. Repertoires were generated with immunoSEQ multiplex PCR, while TCRdb's copy carries only in-frame clones and drops some. The sample includes 40,000 to 45,000 clones, roughly nine tenths of them seen just once. The source material was CD8+ T cells from peripheral blood mononuclear cells, sampled in the third trimester of pregnancy. The receptors stem from a female donor with multiple sclerosis, enrolled in a pregnancy study.

The CDR3 DNA follows: TGTGCCAGTAGTATACGGGGGGCAGGTGATACTGAAGCTTTCTTT. This sequence encodes CASSIRGAGDTEAFF. The V and J genes are TRBV19 and TRBJ1-1; the D gene is possibly TRBD1 (6 bases). The V end was cut by 2 bases, the J end by 5 bases, with 15 bases between. The CDR3 length is 15 residues. From germline, CDR1 is LNHDA and CDR2 SQIVND (reference sequence).

The chain combines TRBV27 with TRBJ2-2; TRBD1 aligns across 12 bases. The CDR3 covers 16 residues. Germline V gives CDR1 MNHEY, CDR2 SMNVEV (reference sequence). Trimming took 6 bases from V and 7 from J; bases not matched to a gene: 9. CDR3 sequence reads: CASSPGQGAIGGELFF. DNA for the CDR3: TGTGCCAGCAGCCCGGGACAGGGGGCGATCGGCGGGGAGCTGTTTTTT.

This clone was recorded once. The rearrangement joins TRBV12-5 to TRBJ2-7, with 8 bases aligning to TRBD1. The junction had 1 base not matched to a gene; V was cut back by 3 bases and J by 3 bases. Germline CDR1 and CDR2: LGHNT and FRNRAP. CDR3 length equals 13 residues. The DNA for the CDR3 is TGTGCTAGTGGTTTTGACAGGGGCTACGAGCAGTACTTC. This gives the protein CASGFDRGYEQYF.

The J gene is TRBJ2-3, the V gene TRBV6-4; TRBD2 might be the D (7 bases). Trimming stripped 0 bases from V and 4 bases from J, with 11 bases between. Germline loops: CDR1 MRHNA, CDR2 SNTAGT. The CDR3 has 15 residues. CDR3 DNA sequence: TGTGCCAGCAGTGACTCGGGAGGGGGTTCAGATACGCAGTATTTT. Amino acids: CASSDSGGGSDTQYF.

V and J are TRBV7-6 and TRBJ2-7; 9 nucleotides match TRBD1. The CDR3 runs to 14 residues. Germline V gene lookup returns CDR1 SGHVS and CDR2 FNYEAQ. J gave up 4 bases and V 6 bases, and 7 bases lay outside the gene matches. CDR3 coding DNA: TGTGCCAGCAGTATGGGACAGGGAGGGTACGAGCAGTACTTC. Translation gives CASSMGQGGYEQYF.

In its sample, this clone was seen once. This rearrangement joins TRBV28 to TRBJ2-2; a possible D gene is TRBD1 (5 bases). CDR3 size: 16 residues. The germline V and J ends were trimmed by 5 bases and 1 base, with 14 bases remaining between them. Germline V gene data show CDR1 as MDHEN and CDR2 as SYDVKM. CDR3: CASSQPDIWNTGELFF. CDR3 coding DNA: TGTGCCAGCAGTCAACCGGACATTTGGAACACCGGGGAGCTGTTTTTT.

The chain links TRBV7-2 to TRBJ2-3, with a tentative D call TRBD1 (5 bases). CDR1 is SGHTA and CDR2 is FQGNSA in the germline V gene. The CDR3 spans 15 residues. V gave up 0 bases and J gave up 1 base, with 8 bases separating them. CDR3 in amino acids: CASSLAQGGTDTQYF. DNA for the CDR3: TGTGCCAGCAGCTTAGCCCAAGGGGGCACAGATACGCAGTATTTT.

The chain links TRBV30 to TRBJ2-7; TRBD2 is a possible D gene (5 bases). Germline assignment: CDR1 GTSNPN and CDR2 SVGIG (reference sequence). CDR3 size: 13 residues. Trimming shortened V by 2 bases and J by 6 bases, and 14 bases separated the two germline ends. In DNA form, the CDR3 reads TGTGCCTGGAGTTGGTCGTTGGGAGCCGAGCAGTACTTC. Translating it yields CAWSWSLGAEQYF.

The rearrangement links TRBV4-1 to TRBJ1-6, with D unresolved. The CDR3 is 15 residues long. Trimming shortened V by 0 bases and J by 10 bases, and 13 bases separated the two germline ends. Germline V gene sequence: CDR1 MGHRA, CDR2 YSYEKL. Here the CDR3 reads CASSQDPTVKSPLHF. The CDR3 region has the DNA TGCGCCAGCAGCCAAGATCCAACAGTGAAATCACCCCTCCACTTT.

This clone was found once. This chain joins TRBV4-3 and TRBJ2-7; 8 bases are shared with TRBD2. Trimming at V came to 4 bases and at J to 1 base, leaving 6 bases not matched to a gene. CDR1 and CDR2 from the germline V gene are LGHNA and YSLEER. The CDR3 extends over 15 amino acids. CDR3 region: CASSRAGEGSYEQYF. For the CDR3, the DNA is TGCGCCAGCAGCCGAGCGGGGGAAGGATCCTACGAGCAGTACTTC.

This chain joins TRBV4-3 and TRBJ2-5, with D tentatively TRBD1 (8 bases). The CDR3 length is 16 residues. Trimming took off 3 bases at V and 5 bases at J, with 19 bases between the two ends. Germline V CDR1 and CDR2: LGHNA, YSLEER. Written as DNA, the CDR3 is TGCGCCAGCAGCCAGGATGCCGGACAGGGAGGGGAGACCCAGTACTTC. Its protein is CASSQDAGQGGETQYF.

V and J are TRBV6-1 and TRBJ2-3; no clear D gene. The CDR3 runs to 17 residues. Trimming cost V 0 bases and J 2 bases, with 15 bases left between them. Germline V gene lookup returns CDR1 MNHNS and CDR2 SASEGT. CDR3 amino acids: CASSEAEVEPYTDTQYF. The CDR3 coding sequence is TGTGCCAGCAGTGAAGCAGAAGTTGAGCCATACACAGATACGCAGTATTTT.

This chain links TRBV9 with TRBJ2-3, with no clear D. Trimming shortened V by 4 bases and J by 5 bases, and 5 bases separated the two germline ends. The CDR3 runs 11 residues. Germline CDR1 SGDLS, CDR2 YYNGEE. The CDR3 nucleotides are TGTGCCAGCAGCTCTTTAGATACGCAGTATTTT. It codes for CASSSLDTQYF.

The chain recombines TRBV27 with TRBJ1-6; unclear D gene. The germline V and J ends were trimmed by 5 bases and 9 bases, with 11 bases remaining between them. This CDR3 has 13 residues. CDR1 and CDR2 (germline): MNHEY, SMNVEV (reference sequence). CDR3 region: CASSLLSGSPLHF. The DNA for the CDR3 is TGTGCCAGCAGTCTCCTGAGTGGTTCACCCCTCCACTTT.

With respect to this clone: At one end, the junction sequence differs from germline, possibly due to a read error. The J gene is TRBJ1-2, the V gene TRBV13; TRBD1 might be the D (5 bases). CDR1 is PRHDT and CDR2 is FYEKMQ in the germline V gene (reference sequence). The CDR3 runs 15 residues. The CDR3 region is CASRLDRSANYGYTF. The CDR3 nucleotides read TGTGCCAGCAGGTTAGACAGATCAGCTAACTATGGCTACACCTTC.

The genes are TRBV5-1 and TRBJ2-6, with 8 positions matching TRBD1. Germline V gene sequence: CDR1 SGHRS, CDR2 YFSETQ. After removal of 4 bases from V and 0 bases from J, the junction contained 9 bases not matched to a gene. The CDR3 runs to 18 residues. The chain's CDR3 is CASSAGQGLNSGANVLTF. Written as DNA, the CDR3 is TGCGCCAGCAGCGCCGGACAGGGACTCAACTCTGGGGCCAACGTCCTGACTTTC. Full variable domain (outside the CDR3, taken from reference TRBV5-1 and TRBJ2-6): KAGVTQTPRYLIKTRGQQVTLSCSPISGHRSVSWYQQTPGQGLQFLFEYFSETQRNKGNFPGRFSGRQFSNSRSEMNVSTLELGDSALYLCASSAGQGLNSGANVLTFGAGSRLTVL.

The gene calls are TRBV6-5 and TRBJ1-1, with D possibly TRBD1 on 5 matching bases. CDR1 and CDR2 from the germline V gene are MNHEY and SVGAGI. The CDR3 contains 13 residues. Between the trimmed V and J ends, which lost 7 bases and 6 bases, there was a span of 15 bases. CDR3 DNA sequence: TGTGCCAGCATCTCAGGGTACAGCTCTGAAGCTTTCTTT. Translating it yields CASISGYSSEAFF.

The chain uses TRBV27 and TRBJ1-2, with D uncertain. The V gene's germline CDR1 is MNHEY and CDR2 SMNVEV (reference sequence). The CDR3 loop spans 15 amino acids. Trimming removed 8 bases from V and 6 bases from J, with 22 bases in between. The CDR3 loop is CASGLPSRTVDGYTF. The DNA for the CDR3 is TGTGCCAGCGGACTTCCCTCCCGGACGGTGGATGGCTACACCTTC.

This chain uses TRBV28 with TRBJ2-7, with D maybe TRBD1 (6 bases). Trimming took 3 bases from V and 0 from J, leaving 9 bases between them. Germline assignment: CDR1 MDHEN and CDR2 SYDVKM. This CDR3 spans 14 amino acids. CDR3 nucleotide sequence: TGTGCCAGCAGTTTCACAGGGTCCTCCTACGAGCAGTACTTC. It yields the protein CASSFTGSSYEQYF.

The rearrangement links TRBV11-1 to TRBJ2-7; the D gene is possibly TRBD2 (5 bases). The germline V and J ends were trimmed by 5 bases and 1 base, with 18 bases remaining between them. The germline V gene has CDR1 SGHAT and CDR2 FQDESV (reference sequence). The CDR3 extends over 16 amino acids. The CDR3 nucleotides are TGTGCCAGCAGCCCGGCCCTCGGAGGCACATCCTACGAGCAGTACTTC. Protein sequence: CASSPALGGTSYEQYF. The variable domain in full, with the rest retrieved from reference TRBV11-1 and TRBJ2-7, is EAEVAQSPRYKITEKSQAVAFWCDPISGHATLYWYRQILGQGPELLVQFQDESVVDDSQLPKDRFSAERLKGVDSTLKIQPAELGDSAMYLCASSPALGGTSYEQYFGPGTRLTVT.

The chain combines TRBV27 with TRBJ1-2, with TRBD1 identical over 7 bases. CDR3 length equals 15 residues. Trimming at V came to 0 bases and at J to 3 bases, leaving 4 bases not matched to a gene. CDR1 and CDR2 from the germline V gene are MNHEY and SMNVEV (reference sequence). The CDR3 bases are TGTGCCAGCAGTTTATCCCGGGACAGCTACTATGGCTACACCTTC. Protein product: CASSLSRDSYYGYTF.

The chain employs TRBV19 and TRBJ2-1, with D maybe TRBD2 (6 bases). The CDR3 spans 15 residues. Trimming pared 1 base from V and 4 bases from J, leaving 11 bases between. The V gene's germline CDR1 is LNHDA and CDR2 SQIVND (reference sequence). In DNA, the CDR3 is TGTGCCAGTAGTATAGGGACTATACGATACAATGAGCAGTTCTTC. Protein: CASSIGTIRYNEQFF.

The J gene is TRBJ2-3, the V gene TRBV11-2, with D perhaps matching TRBD1 (6 bases). V lost 3 bases and J 1 base, leaving 8 bases between the germline ends. This CDR3 comprises 14 residues. Germline CDR1 and CDR2: SGHAT and FQNNGV. CDR3: CASSFRQGTDTQYF. In nucleotides, the CDR3 is TGTGCCAGCAGCTTCCGACAGGGCACAGATACGCAGTATTTT.

The gene calls are TRBV25-1 and TRBJ2-7; D is perhaps TRBD1 (6 bases). Germline assignment: CDR1 MGHDK and CDR2 SYGVNS. V lost 4 bases, J lost 6 bases, and 13 bases lay in between. The CDR3 is 13 amino acids. DNA for the CDR3: TGTGCCAGCAGTGTGTCAACAGGGCCCGAGCAGTACTTC. It encodes CASSVSTGPEQYF.

The chain carries TRBV9 and TRBJ1-4; 8 bases fit TRBD1. J lost 4 bases, V lost 1 base, and 6 bases had no gene match. CDR3 length: 16 residues. CDR1 and CDR2 (germline): SGDLS, YYNGEE. The CDR3 DNA follows: TGTGCCAGCAGCGTAAGGGACAGGAACTATAATGAAAAACTGTTTTTT. This translates into CASSVRDRNYNEKLFF.